This passage covers 23 T cell receptor beta chains from one sample sequenced in a study of T-cell memory formation after mild COVID-19. MiXCR, run by TCRdb on the 5' RACE reads, gives a single entry per CDR3 protein. Found here are a few hundred thousand distinct CDR3 sequences, 16% of them singletons; the top ten hold 22%. Sequencing input: PBMCs or a T cell subset sorted from them (not recorded which). The receptors stem from a man younger than 35 who had mild COVID-19 (a few samples of this study predate the infection). Cell type and time point are not known.

The gene calls are TRBV4-1 and TRBJ1-5; 9 bases fit TRBD1. The CDR3 covers 14 residues. Looked up from germline, CDR1 is MGHRA and CDR2 is YSYEKL. V was clipped by 4 bases and J by 5 bases; unmatched bases: 3. CDR3 sequence: CASSPWTGDQPQHF. CDR3 DNA: TGCGCCAGCAGCCCCTGGACAGGGGATCAGCCCCAGCATTTT.

The rearrangement joins TRBV6-1 to TRBJ2-1, with 9 bases aligning to TRBD1. The CDR3 contains 13 residues. Per germline, CDR1 MNHNS and CDR2 SASEGT. V gave up 9 bases and J gave up 7 bases; unmatched junction bases: 7. The CDR3 protein is CASGTGYWNEQFF. The CDR3 DNA reads TGTGCCAGTGGGACAGGGTATTGGAATGAGCAGTTCTTC.

This clonotype was detected ten times or more. The V gene is TRBV20-1, the J gene TRBJ2-3; 9 bases match TRBD1. Trimming took 7 bases from V and 5 from J; bases not matched to a gene: 4. CDR3 length: 12 residues. Per germline, CDR1 DFQATT and CDR2 SNEGSKA (reference sequence). The CDR3 DNA follows: TGCAGTGAACAGGGGGCCGGAGATACGCAGTATTTT. Amino acid sequence: CSEQGAGDTQYF.

In its sample, this clonotype was seen a few times. The chain combines TRBV14 with TRBJ1-2; the D is unclear. V was shortened by 1 base and J by 8 bases, with 11 bases between the two germline ends. This CDR3 is 13 amino acids long. Germline V gives CDR1 SGHDN, CDR2 FVKESK. CDR3 amino acids: CASSQAVRGGYTF. Here the CDR3 DNA reads TGTGCCAGCAGCCAAGCGGTCCGAGGGGGCTACACCTTC.

In this sample, this clonotype turned up a few times. V usage is TRBV6-6 and J usage is TRBJ2-5, with D possibly being TRBD2 (5 bases). V shed 6 bases and J shed 1 base, with 6 bases lying between them. The CDR3 consists of 12 residues. Germline loops: CDR1 MNHNY, CDR2 SVGAGI (reference sequence). CDR3: CASRRAQETQYF. CDR3 nucleotide sequence: TGTGCCAGCAGGAGGGCCCAAGAGACCCAGTACTTC.

The CDR3 nucleotides read TGTGCCAGCAGCCAGGGACTAGCTTCGTACAATGAGCAGTTCTTC. Protein: CASSQGLASYNEQFF. This chain uses TRBV7-6 with TRBJ2-1; 9 bases match TRBD2. In germline, CDR1 is SGHVS, CDR2 FNYEAQ. The CDR3 contains 15 residues. V trimming: 5 bases; J trimming: 4 bases; junction bases outside the gene matches: 6.

J is TRBJ2-1 and V is TRBV5-1, with TRBD1 matching 12 bases. The CDR3 has 15 amino acids. Germline V CDR1 and CDR2: SGHRS, YFSETQ. V lost 0 bases to trimming and J lost 12 bases; unmatched junction nucleotides: 7. The CDR3 loop is CASSLAGGQGAGQFF. CDR3 DNA: TGCGCCAGCAGCTTGGCCGGGGGACAGGGGGCCGGGCAGTTCTTC.

This chain connects TRBV20-1 to TRBJ1-1; 7 bases match TRBD1. Germline CDR1 is DFQATT and CDR2 is SNEGSKA (reference sequence). The CDR3 covers 13 residues. The ends lost 5 bases at V and 4 bases at J; junction bases unmatched: 7. The CDR3 region has the DNA TGCAGTGCTCGCCATCCAGGGGGCACTGAAGCTTTCTTT. It translates to CSARHPGGTEAFF.

This clonotype has only a few counts. This chain links TRBV19 with TRBJ2-2, with D perhaps TRBD1 (6 bases). V dropped 6 bases and J dropped 5 bases, with 10 bases sitting between them. CDR3 length equals 13 residues. Germline lookup yields CDR1 LNHDA and CDR2 SQIVND (reference sequence). This CDR3 reads CASRSGATGELFF. CDR3 DNA sequence: TGTGCCAGTAGGTCAGGGGCGACCGGGGAGCTGTTTTTT.

This clonotype was detected only a few times. The J gene is TRBJ2-1, the V gene TRBV7-2, with 9 bases identical to TRBD2. The CDR3 spans 15 residues. V dropped 6 bases and J dropped 4; count of bases not matched to a gene: 7. Germline V gives CDR1 SGHTA, CDR2 FQGNSA. This CDR3 reads CASREAGGPYNEQFF. In nucleotides, the CDR3 is TGTGCCAGCAGGGAAGCGGGGGGACCATACAATGAGCAGTTCTTC.

This clonotype has only a few counts. The V and J genes are TRBV20-1 and TRBJ1-2; D is ambiguous. The V gene's germline CDR1 is DFQATT and CDR2 SNEGSKA (reference sequence). Between the trimmed V and J ends, which lost 0 bases and 6 bases, there was a span of 14 bases. The CDR3 spans 14 residues. CDR3 loop: CSARDLDRAHGYTF. In DNA form, the CDR3 reads TGCAGTGCTAGAGATCTCGATAGGGCCCATGGCTACACCTTC.

The chain joins TRBV7-6 to TRBJ1-3; D may be TRBD1 (6 bases). The length of the CDR3 is 15 residues. The V gene's germline CDR1 is SGHVS and CDR2 FNYEAQ. Between the trimmed V and J ends, which lost 5 bases and 0 bases, there was a span of 11 bases. DNA of the CDR3: TGTGCCAGCAGCCAGGACAGCATCTCTGGAAACACCATATATTTT. Protein product: CASSQDSISGNTIYF.

The sample holds a few counts of this clonotype. This rearrangement joins TRBV21-1 to TRBJ2-7; the D segment call TRBD2 is taken from the table without a DNA check. TRBV21-1 is a pseudogene locus. This CDR3 is 15 amino acids long. The CDR3: CASSKQGLRRDEQYV. CDR3 coding DNA: TGTGCCAGCAGCAAACAGGGACTCAGGAGGGACGAGCAGTACGTC.

The chain joins TRBV7-2 to TRBJ2-2; D gene unclear. There are 15 residues in the CDR3. Trimming shortened V by 5 bases and J by 1 base, and 11 bases separated the two germline ends. The germline V gene encodes CDR1 SGHTA and CDR2 FQGNSA. CDR3 coding DNA: TGTGCCAGCAGCCCAGACCCTCAGAACACCGGGGAGCTGTTTTTT. Its translation is CASSPDPQNTGELFF.

Only a few counts were recorded for this clonotype. V is TRBV4-1 and J is TRBJ1-2, with TRBD1 matching 7 bases. This CDR3 region has 13 residues. Germline V gene sequence: CDR1 MGHRA, CDR2 YSYEKL. J gave up 3 bases and V 6 bases, and 4 bases lay outside the gene matches. CDR3 amino acids: CASSRQGDYGYTF. The DNA of the CDR3 is TGCGCCAGCAGTCGACAGGGAGACTATGGCTACACCTTC.

The chain has TRBV19 and TRBJ2-3, with TRBD1 matching over 7 bases. Germline CDR1 LNHDA, CDR2 SQIVND (reference sequence). The CDR3 is made up of 16 amino acids. The ends lost 5 bases at V and 2 bases at J; junction bases unmatched: 10. CDR3 nucleotide sequence: TGTGCCAGTAGTGGGGGACAGCCCCGATCCACAGATACGCAGTATTTT. Residues: CASSGGQPRSTDTQYF. Variable domain in full (rest from reference TRBV19 and TRBJ2-3): DGGITQSPKYLFRKEGQNVTLSCEQNLNHDAMYWYRQDPGQGLRLIYYSQIVNDFQKGDIAEGYSVSREKKESFPLTVTSAQKNPTAFYLCASSGGQPRSTDTQYFGPGTRLTVL.

This clonotype has only a few counts. The CDR3 region has the DNA TGTGCCAGCAGTCTTACCGGGACAGCCATTTCCTACGAGCAGTACGTC. Translating it yields CASSLTGTAISYEQYV. This rearrangement joins TRBV6-6 to TRBJ2-7, with 7 bases fitting TRBD1. CDR1 and CDR2 (germline): MNHNY, SVGAGI (reference sequence). With 5 bases clipped from V and 1 base from J, the junction kept 11 bases outside the gene matches. This CDR3 has 16 residues.

V gene TRBV7-2 combines with J gene TRBJ2-7; D may be TRBD1 (6 bases). Germline V gene sequence: CDR1 SGHTA, CDR2 FQGNSA. V dropped 5 bases and J dropped 3 bases, with 11 bases sitting between them. There are 13 residues in the CDR3. The DNA for the CDR3 is TGTGCCAGCAGCGTGCAACAGGGCTACGAGCAGTACGTC. Translated, it gives CASSVQQGYEQYV.

The rearrangement uses TRBV6-5 and TRBJ2-5; 9 nucleotides align to TRBD2. The CDR3 extends over 17 amino acids. Germline V gene sequence: CDR1 MNHEY, CDR2 SVGAGI. Germline trimming cut 1 base from V and 5 bases from J; bases unmatched to any gene: 11. For the CDR3, the DNA is TGTGCCAGCAGTTACTTGGCTAGCGGGGCCGAGGGGGAGACCCAGTACTTC. This gives the protein CASSYLASGAEGETQYF.

The genes are TRBV4-1 and TRBJ1-2; 9 bases map to TRBD1. CDR3 length equals 13 residues. CDR1 and CDR2 from the germline V gene are MGHRA and YSYEKL. The junction had 5 bases not matched to a gene; V was cut back by 4 bases and J by 8 bases. The CDR3 nucleotides are TGCGCCAGCAGCCCCGGACAGGGGATAGGCTACACCTTC. Its translation: CASSPGQGIGYTF.

Details on this clonotype: One end of the junction is discordant with germline, which a read error may explain. This chain uses TRBV6-2 or TRBV6-3 with TRBJ1-5; D gene uncertain. Germline values: CDR1 MNHEY, CDR2 SVGEGT. This CDR3 is 14 amino acids long. As DNA, the CDR3 is TGTGCCACCAGTTACGGTCGGGTGGATCAGCCCCAGCATTTT. It translates to CATSYGRVDQPQHF.

This clonotype was detected a few times. The chain couples TRBV6-5 to TRBJ1-2, with a weak D call TRBD1 (6 bases). Germline loops: CDR1 MNHEY, CDR2 SVGAGI. Trimming removed 5 bases at V and 0 bases at J, with 10 bases between. The CDR3 contains 14 residues. CDR3 loop: CASSRTGTNYGYTF. The CDR3 DNA sequence: TGTGCCAGCAGTCGTACAGGGACTAACTATGGCTACACCTTC.

This clonotype came up a few times. This chain uses TRBV5-1 with TRBJ2-1; no firm D call. This CDR3 contains 15 residues. Germline lookup yields CDR1 SGHRS and CDR2 YFSETQ. Deletions cut 0 bases from V and 1 base from J, with 8 bases between. The chain's CDR3 is CASSLVTDSYNEQFF. The CDR3 DNA follows: TGCGCCAGCAGCTTGGTTACCGATTCCTACAATGAGCAGTTCTTC.